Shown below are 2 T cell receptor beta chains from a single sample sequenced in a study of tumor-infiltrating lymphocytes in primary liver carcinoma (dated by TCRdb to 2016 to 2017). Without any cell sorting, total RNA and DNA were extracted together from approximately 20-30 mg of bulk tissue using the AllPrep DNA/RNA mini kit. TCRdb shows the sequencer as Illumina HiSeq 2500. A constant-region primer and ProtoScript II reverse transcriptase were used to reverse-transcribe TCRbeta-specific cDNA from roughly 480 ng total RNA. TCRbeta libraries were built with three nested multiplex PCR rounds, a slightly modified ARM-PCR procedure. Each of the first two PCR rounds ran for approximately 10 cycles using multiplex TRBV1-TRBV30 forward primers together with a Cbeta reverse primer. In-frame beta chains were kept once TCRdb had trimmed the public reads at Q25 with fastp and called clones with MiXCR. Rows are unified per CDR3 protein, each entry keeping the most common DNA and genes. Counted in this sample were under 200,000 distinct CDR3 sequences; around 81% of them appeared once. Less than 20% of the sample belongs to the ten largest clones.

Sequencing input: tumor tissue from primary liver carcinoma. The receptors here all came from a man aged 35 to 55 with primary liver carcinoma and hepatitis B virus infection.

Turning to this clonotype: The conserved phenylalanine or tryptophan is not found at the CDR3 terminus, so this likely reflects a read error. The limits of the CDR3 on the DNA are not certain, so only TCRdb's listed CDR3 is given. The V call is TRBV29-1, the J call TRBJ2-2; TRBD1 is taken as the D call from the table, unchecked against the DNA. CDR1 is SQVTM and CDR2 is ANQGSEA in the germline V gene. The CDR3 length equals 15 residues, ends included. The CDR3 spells CSVEDYRGRTGELFY.

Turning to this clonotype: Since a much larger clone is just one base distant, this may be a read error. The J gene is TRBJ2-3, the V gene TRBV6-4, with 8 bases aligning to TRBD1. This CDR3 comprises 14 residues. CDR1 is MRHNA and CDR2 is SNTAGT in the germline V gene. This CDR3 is CASSDSQGADMQYF. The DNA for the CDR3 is TGTGCCAGCAGTGACTCGCAGGGGGCAGATATGCAGTATTTT.